This entry is about one T cell receptor (beta chain). The antigen remains undetermined. This CDR3 is 15 amino acids long. Trimming removed 5 bases at V and 2 bases at J, with 14 bases between. CDR1 and CDR2 (germline): LGHDT, YNNKEL (reference sequence). The sample comes from a study of T cell responses to AZD1222 COVID-19 vaccine. Points from the study as a whole: After the peak T cell response, and only then, were repertoires sampled. Most donors were white British and more were female, and clonal diversity was possibly underestimated. Seropositivity was recorded at baseline in only 6 or 7 AZD1222 recipients.

Method: immunoSEQ multiplex PCR; TCRdb's copy keeps in-frame clones and lacks some. The table shows approximately 77,000 clones, with 92% occurring only once. The TCR originated in an adult in good health. The sample consisted of peripheral blood, taken on day 0 of MenACWY control vaccination. V is TRBV3-1 (or the pseudogene TRBV3-2) and J is TRBJ2-3, with TRBD2 as a possible D gene (6 bases). The CDR3: CASSYQAGFTDTQYF. The DNA of the CDR3 is TGTGCCAGCAGCTATCAAGCGGGTTTCACAGATACGCAGTATTTT.